The clone carrying this T cell receptor beta chain came up a few times. The antigen remains undetermined. This sample was taken from a study of blood T cells in healthy people across ages. Alongside a J-beta primer mix, a sample-barcoded 5' primer served in a second PCR lasting roughly 6 to 11 cycles. Using its own MiXCR run on the 5' RACE reads, TCRdb lists one record per CDR3 protein. Of over a million distinct CDR3 sequences in the sample, 35% to 45% are singletons; the top ten hold roughly 7.9%. The germline V gene encodes CDR1 DFQATT and CDR2 SNEGSKA (reference sequence). The V gene lost 6 bases and the J gene lost 8 bases, with 11 bases spanning the gap. This CDR3 is 12 amino acids long. Whole-study findings and limits: There were more naive CD4+ cells and higher diversity in long-lived donors than in aged donors.

The TCR comes from a woman aged 18-35 years in good health. Material: blood. The rearrangement joins TRBV20-1 to TRBJ1-6; D remains unclear. CDR3 sequence (DNA): TGCAGTGCCGGTGGTGGGTATTCACCCCTCCACTTT. This sequence encodes CSAGGGYSPLHF.